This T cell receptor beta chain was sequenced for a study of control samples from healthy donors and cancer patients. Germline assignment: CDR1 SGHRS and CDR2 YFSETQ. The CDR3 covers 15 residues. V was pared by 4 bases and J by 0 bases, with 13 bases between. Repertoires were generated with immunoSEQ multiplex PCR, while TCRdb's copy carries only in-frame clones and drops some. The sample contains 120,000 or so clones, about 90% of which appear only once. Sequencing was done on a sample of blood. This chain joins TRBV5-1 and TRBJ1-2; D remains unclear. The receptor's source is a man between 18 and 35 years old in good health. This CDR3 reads CASSPEVGTNYGYTF. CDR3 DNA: TGCGCCAGCAGCCCCGAGGTCGGAACTAACTATGGCTACACCTTC.